The 32 T cell receptor beta chains given below trace back to one sample, sequenced in a study of blood T cell repertoires in COVID-19. TCRdb keeps only in-frame clones here, not all; method: immunoSEQ multiplex PCR. Of over 400,000 clones detected, 80% to 90% appear once; the ten largest clones hold roughly 3.1%. The sample consisted of peripheral blood. These receptors originate from a human donor in a cohort sampled during active COVID-19.

This clone was seen a single time. The chain joins TRBV2 to TRBJ1-3; the match to TRBD1 covers 7 bases. The J segment lost 0 bases and the V segment lost 6 bases, leaving 5 bases of the junction unmatched. Per germline, CDR1 SNHLY and CDR2 FYNNEI. The CDR3 extends over 15 amino acids. DNA for the CDR3: TGTGCCAGCAGACACAGGGGTTTCTCTGGAAACACCATATATTTT. Translated: CASRHRGFSGNTIYF.

The V call is TRBV28, the J call TRBJ1-2; no clear D. The V gene lost 2 bases and the J gene lost 8 bases, with 12 bases spanning the gap. Per germline, CDR1 MDHEN and CDR2 SYDVKM. CDR3 length: 13 residues. CDR3 residues: CASSLGGLSGYTF. The CDR3 nucleotides read TGTGCCAGCAGTTTAGGAGGGTTGAGCGGCTACACCTTC.

The chain has TRBV11-2 and TRBJ2-7, with 8 positions matching TRBD2. Germline V gene sequence: CDR1 SGHAT, CDR2 FQNNGV. V was clipped by 5 bases and J by 0 bases; unmatched bases: 6. The CDR3 runs to 15 residues. In nucleotides, the CDR3 is TGTGCCAGCAGCCACCCTAGCGGGTTCTCCTACGAGCAGTACTTC. Its translation is CASSHPSGFSYEQYF.

This clone was picked up a small number of times. The CDR3 bases are TGTGCCAGCAGAAGACTAGCGCCTGGGAACAATGAGCAGTTCTTC. Amino acid sequence: CASRRLAPGNNEQFF. V and J are TRBV2 and TRBJ2-1; TRBD2 matches 8 bases. The V gene's germline CDR1 is SNHLY and CDR2 FYNNEI. There are 15 residues in the CDR3. V was pared by 6 bases and J by 5 bases, with 9 bases of the junction left unmatched. Variable domain in full (rest from reference TRBV2 and TRBJ2-1): EPEVTQTPSHQVTQMGQEVILRCVPISNHLYFYWYRQILGQKVEFLVSFYNNEISEKSEIFDDQFSVERPDGSNFTLKIRSTKLEDSAMYFCASRRLAPGNNEQFFGPGTRLTVL.

V gene TRBV9 combines with J gene TRBJ2-1; 9 bases fit TRBD1. Germline-derived CDR1 and CDR2 are SGDLS and YYNGEE. CDR3 length: 15 residues. Trimming at V came to 0 bases and at J to 10 bases, leaving 8 bases not matched to a gene. As DNA, the CDR3 is TGTGCCAGCAGCGTAGTGGCGACAGGGGGTAGGGAGCAGTTCTTC. It encodes CASSVVATGGREQFF.

The chain links TRBV11-2 to TRBJ2-2, with unresolved D. CDR1 is SGHAT, CDR2 FQNNGV, per germline. The V and J ends lost 0 bases and 2 bases respectively, with 13 bases between them. CDR3 size: 17 residues. The CDR3 nucleotides are TGTGCCAGCAGCTTAGAACCATTTCTCAGTAACACCGGGGAGCTGTTTTTT. It codes for CASSLEPFLSNTGELFF. Full variable domain (rest looked up from reference TRBV11-2 and TRBJ2-2): EAGVAQSPRYKIIEKRQSVAFWCNPISGHATLYWYQQILGQGPKLLIQFQNNGVVDDSQLPKDRFSAERLKGVDSTLKIQPAKLEDSAVYLCASSLEPFLSNTGELFFGEGSRLTVL.

This chain joins TRBV10-3 and TRBJ2-2; 13 bases agree with TRBD2. Germline V gives CDR1 ENHRY, CDR2 SYGVKD. The CDR3 is made up of 17 amino acids. V was clipped by 8 bases and J by 4 bases; unmatched bases: 10. This CDR3 is CAIAEGLAGPGTGELFF. CDR3 coding DNA: TGTGCCATCGCAGAGGGACTAGCGGGACCGGGCACCGGGGAGCTGTTTTTT.

This sequence joins TRBV18 and TRBJ2-7, with TRBD2 identical over 12 bases. Germline trimming cut 0 bases from V and 3 bases from J; bases unmatched to any gene: 9. The CDR3 contains 18 residues. The V gene's germline CDR1 is KGHSH and CDR2 LQKENI. The CDR3 loop is CASSPPLGTSGLLYEQYF. The CDR3 DNA reads TGTGCCAGCTCACCACCGCTCGGGACTAGCGGGCTCCTCTACGAGCAGTACTTC.

The gene calls are TRBV25-1 and TRBJ2-3; no definite D call. Germline CDR1 is MGHDK and CDR2 is SYGVNS. The CDR3 is 16 residues long. The V and J ends lost 0 bases and 2 bases respectively, with 12 bases between them. The CDR3 region is CASSEYNPEHTDTQYF. CDR3 nucleotide sequence: TGTGCCAGCAGTGAATACAACCCTGAACACACAGATACGCAGTATTTT.

The chain uses TRBV28 and TRBJ2-7; 7 nucleotides line up with TRBD1. Germline lookup yields CDR1 MDHEN and CDR2 SYDVKM. The CDR3 consists of 15 residues. Trimming at V came to 6 bases and at J to 3 bases, leaving 11 bases not matched to a gene. This chain's CDR3 is CASRPLRDSGYEQYF. The CDR3 DNA sequence: TGTGCCAGCAGACCTCTGAGGGACAGTGGCTACGAGCAGTACTTC.

The CDR3 DNA follows: TGTGCCAGCAGCTTATCCTCTTCCCTCTATGGCTACACCTTC. This sequence encodes CASSLSSSLYGYTF. The chain joins TRBV7-2 to TRBJ1-2, with unresolved D. From germline, CDR1 is SGHTA and CDR2 FQGNSA. CDR3 size: 14 residues. Between the trimmed V and J ends, which lost 2 bases and 4 bases, there was a span of 11 bases. The full variable domain, rest sourced from reference TRBV7-2 and TRBJ1-2, is GAGVSQSPSNKVTEKGKDVELRCDPISGHTALYWYRQSLGQGLEFLIYFQGNSAPDKSGLPSDRFSAERTGGSVSTLTIQRTQQEDSAVYLCASSLSSSLYGYTFGSGTRLTVV.

This clone was observed a single time. The chain carries TRBV4-1 and TRBJ2-1, with D perhaps TRBD2 (5 bases). This CDR3 is 16 amino acids long. In germline, CDR1 is MGHRA, CDR2 YSYEKL. V dropped 1 base and J dropped 3 bases, with 13 bases sitting between them. CDR3 bases: TGCGCCAGCAGCCAAGTGTCGGAGGTGGGCTACAATGAGCAGTTCTTC. Encoded protein: CASSQVSEVGYNEQFF.

The chain uses TRBV4-2 and TRBJ2-1; TRBD2 matches 13 bases. Germline CDR1 is LGHNA and CDR2 is YNFKEQ. The CDR3 covers 17 residues. V was pared by 4 bases and J by 7 bases, with 10 bases of the junction left unmatched. The CDR3 spells CASSRGDRTSGSNEQFF. CDR3 in DNA: TGTGCCAGCAGCCGGGGAGATAGGACTAGCGGGAGTAATGAGCAGTTCTTC.

This chain connects TRBV27 to TRBJ2-3; D may be TRBD1 (5 bases). Trimming cost V 7 bases and J 2 bases, with 13 bases left between them. The CDR3 runs 14 residues. Germline V gene sequence: CDR1 MNHEY, CDR2 SMNVEV (reference sequence). CDR3 DNA: TGTGCCAGCATGCGACAGAGCCCCACAGATACGCAGTATTTT. It is translated as CASMRQSPTDTQYF.

The chain is built from TRBV19 and TRBJ2-4, with D perhaps TRBD1 (6 bases). CDR1 is LNHDA, CDR2 SQIVND, per germline (reference sequence). Trimming removed 1 base at V and 2 bases at J, with 12 bases between. The CDR3 loop spans 16 amino acids. CDR3 region: CASSIVTQGTKNIQYF. CDR3 sequence (DNA): TGTGCCAGTAGTATAGTTACCCAGGGGACCAAAAACATTCAGTACTTC.

V gene TRBV10-3 combines with J gene TRBJ1-1; 12 bases map to TRBD1. The V gene end was trimmed by 8 bases and the J gene end by 3 bases; junction bases not matched to a gene: 7. Germline-derived CDR1 and CDR2 are ENHRY and SYGVKD. The CDR3 is 15 amino acids. DNA of the CDR3: TGTGCCATCGGGGGACAGGGGGCGAGGGACACTGAAGCTTTCTTT. Its protein is CAIGGQGARDTEAFF.

The chain has TRBV5-1 and TRBJ2-5; TRBD1 might be the D (6 bases). In germline, CDR1 is SGHRS, CDR2 YFSETQ. The CDR3 is made up of 15 amino acids. V lost 0 bases and J lost 2, with 11 bases in between. This CDR3 reads CASSLASTGQETQYF. For the CDR3, the DNA is TGCGCCAGCAGCTTGGCCAGCACAGGGCAAGAGACCCAGTACTTC.

This clone was seen only a few times. The rearrangement uses TRBV18 and TRBJ1-1, with no clear D. Trimming left V 5 bases short and J 2 bases short, with 12 bases between. This CDR3 has 14 residues. CDR1 and CDR2 from the germline V gene are KGHSH and LQKENI. The CDR3 here is CASSGREGNTEAFF. CDR3 nucleotides: TGTGCCAGCTCAGGACGTGAGGGTAACACTGAAGCTTTCTTT.

The genes are TRBV2 and TRBJ1-2; D perhaps matches TRBD1 (5 bases). Germline loops: CDR1 SNHLY, CDR2 FYNNEI. The CDR3 has 14 amino acids. Trimming took off 6 bases at V and 4 bases at J, with 15 bases between the two ends. The DNA for the CDR3 is TGTGCCAGCAGGGCTACAGCGGGGACCTATGGCTACACCTTC. Translated: CASRATAGTYGYTF.

The rearrangement joins TRBV16 to TRBJ1-5; TRBD1 might be the D (6 bases). The CDR3 contains 15 residues. V lost 4 bases and J 1 base, leaving 11 bases between the germline ends. Looked up from germline, CDR1 is KGHSY and CDR2 is FQNENV. The CDR3: CASSPMDSSNQPQHF. CDR3 nucleotides: TGTGCCAGCAGCCCGATGGACAGCAGCAATCAGCCCCAGCATTTT.

The V and J genes are TRBV15 and TRBJ1-6; D might be TRBD1 (5 bases). The V end lost 0 bases, the J end lost 0 bases, and 12 bases lay between the germline ends. This CDR3 is 18 amino acids long. The germline CDR1 and CDR2 sequences are LNHNV and YYDKDF (reference sequence). CDR3 sequence: CATSRDRDSRSYNSPLHF. Here the CDR3 DNA reads TGTGCCACCAGCAGAGACCGTGACAGCCGCTCCTATAATTCACCCCTCCACTTT. The full variable domain, rest sourced from reference TRBV15 and TRBJ1-6, is DAMVIQNPRYQVTQFGKPVTLSCSQTLNHNVMYWYQQKSSQAPKLLFHYYDKDFNNEADTPDNFQSRRPNTSFCFLDIRSPGLGDTAMYLCATSRDRDSRSYNSPLHFGNGTRLTVT.

This chain connects TRBV6-1 to TRBJ1-3, with 9 bases matching TRBD1. Germline V CDR1 and CDR2: MNHNS, SASEGT. This CDR3 is 15 amino acids long. The J segment lost 4 bases and the V segment lost 3 bases, leaving 4 bases of the junction unmatched. DNA of the CDR3: TGTGCCAGCAGTGACGTTGGACAGGGGGGAAACACCATATATTTT. Translating it yields CASSDVGQGGNTIYF.

The chain recombines TRBV30 with TRBJ2-7; the match to TRBD2 covers 8 bases. This CDR3 contains 17 residues. Germline V lookup: CDR1 GTSNPN, CDR2 SVGIG (reference sequence). The trim removed 4 bases at V and 2 bases at J, leaving 16 bases unmatched. The CDR3 sequence is CAWTGYVASGYPYEQYF. CDR3 nucleotide sequence: TGTGCCTGGACGGGCTATGTCGCTAGCGGGTACCCCTACGAGCAGTACTTC.

The chain employs TRBV4-2 and TRBJ1-1; 9 bases are a match to TRBD1. Losses at the gene ends were 4 bases for V and 12 bases for J; bases not matched to a gene: 12. The CDR3 sequence is 14 residues long. In germline, CDR1 is LGHNA, CDR2 YNFKEQ. Here the CDR3 DNA reads TGTGCCAGCAGCCCTACCCACAGGGGGCTTGTAACTTTCTTT. Translation: CASSPTHRGLVTFF.

The rearrangement uses TRBV2 and TRBJ2-1; 14 bases match TRBD2. CDR3 length: 14 amino acids. V was pared by 9 bases and J by 9 bases, with 7 bases of the junction left unmatched. The germline V gene has CDR1 SNHLY and CDR2 FYNNEI. CDR3 sequence (DNA): TGTGCCAGAACCGGGACTAGCGGGAGAAGTGAGCAGTTCTTC. Translating it yields CARTGTSGRSEQFF.

This clone was detected a few times. The V call is TRBV7-3, the J call TRBJ2-2, with 8 bases aligning to TRBD1. From germline, CDR1 is SGHTA and CDR2 FQGTGA. CDR3 length equals 16 residues. V lost 5 bases, J lost 4 bases, and 9 bases stayed unmatched. The CDR3 loop is CASSPLTGAGTGELFF. In DNA form, the CDR3 reads TGTGCCAGCAGCCCCTTGACAGGGGCCGGCACCGGGGAGCTGTTTTTT.

The chain has TRBV11-2 and TRBJ2-7, with 9 bases identical to TRBD1. The germline V gene has CDR1 SGHAT and CDR2 FQNNGV. Trimming removed 4 bases from V and 2 bases from J; junction bases left unmatched: 12. CDR3 length: 17 residues. The CDR3 loop reads CASSSLTKDRGTYEQYF. The DNA for the CDR3 is TGTGCCAGCAGCTCTTTAACGAAGGACAGGGGCACCTACGAGCAGTACTTC.

This chain joins TRBV27 and TRBJ2-7; 10 bases match TRBD2. CDR3 size: 17 residues. Germline CDR1 reads MNHEY; CDR2 reads SMNVEV (reference sequence). Trimming took 0 bases from V and 2 from J; bases not matched to a gene: 7. For the CDR3, the DNA is TGTGCCAGCAGTTTATCGGCTAGCGGGAGAAAGACCTACGAGCAGTACTTC. Translation: CASSLSASGRKTYEQYF.

The rearrangement joins TRBV30 to TRBJ2-7; TRBD2 matches 8 bases. Germline CDR1 is GTSNPN and CDR2 is SVGIG (reference sequence). The CDR3 loop spans 15 amino acids. V lost 0 bases, J lost 3 bases, and 7 bases stayed unmatched. CDR3 region: CAWSVSSGLFYEQYF. The CDR3 coding sequence is TGTGCCTGGAGTGTCTCTAGCGGGCTGTTCTACGAGCAGTACTTC.

With regard to this clone: Other nucleotide sequences in the sample specify the same CDR3. The rearrangement joins TRBV28 to TRBJ2-5; tentative D call: TRBD2 (5 bases). In germline, CDR1 is MDHEN, CDR2 SYDVKM. V dropped 8 bases and J dropped 2 bases, with 12 bases sitting between them. The CDR3 runs to 13 residues. CDR3 region: CASRRTVQETQYF. CDR3 in DNA: TGTGCCAGCCGCCGGACTGTTCAAGAGACCCAGTACTTC.

The chain joins TRBV3-1 (or the pseudogene TRBV3-2) to TRBJ1-2; D not resolved. This CDR3 is 14 amino acids long. V lost 4 bases to trimming and J lost 1 base, with 10 bases between them. Germline V gene lookup returns CDR1 LGHDT and CDR2 YNNKEL (reference sequence). The CDR3 here is CASSREAINYGYTF. The CDR3 DNA reads TGTGCCAGCAGCCGTGAGGCCATTAACTATGGCTACACCTTC.

This chain joins TRBV30 and TRBJ1-3; D not resolved. The V and J ends lost 1 base and 0 bases respectively, with 10 bases between them. Germline V gene lookup returns CDR1 GTSNPN and CDR2 SVGIG (reference sequence). The CDR3 has 15 residues. The CDR3 DNA follows: TGTGCCTGGAGTGGTCAGGCGTTCTCTGGAAACACCATATATTTT. It codes for CAWSGQAFSGNTIYF.